This T cell receptor (beta chain) was found in a study of T cell repertoires in aging, cancer and after chemotherapy. Study-level information: Donor ages fell into six groups from 30 or younger up to 70 or older. Clear clonal overlap appeared across healthy donor samples taken over several months to years.

Only a few counts were recorded for this clonotype. Its cognate antigen is unknown. The germline V gene has CDR1 MNHEY and CDR2 SVGAGI. The ends were cut back, 8 bases at V and 1 base at J, with 8 bases in the middle. The CDR3 runs 13 residues. The template was genomic DNA from peripheral blood, not RNA. Multiplex touch-down PCR with TRB-A/B primers amplified rearranged V-D-J TRB sequences. A single record per CDR3 protein comes from TCRdb applying MiXCR to the multiplex PCR reads. The table records thousands of distinct CDR3 sequences, around 33% of them present only once. Study-wide results and limits: No conclusions about immunological memory after chemotherapy can be drawn from the repertoire data. In each cancer cohort, median generation probability increased across chemotherapy, suggesting thymic output rebounded.

The material sequenced was blood. The sequence derives from a human donor in good health. The V call is TRBV6-5, the J call TRBJ1-4, with D hard to call. The CDR3 loop reads CASGHKTNEKLFF. DNA of the CDR3: TGTGCCAGCGGTCACAAAACTAATGAAAAACTGTTTTTT.